A single sample gave rise to the 23 T cell receptor beta chains below, sequenced in a study of blood T cell repertoires in COVID-19. Using immunoSEQ multiplex PCR, the repertoire was profiled, and TCRdb retains in-frame clones only, with some absent. Of about 110,000 clones in the sample, roughly 72% were seen once. Sequencing was carried out using peripheral blood. These receptors were obtained from a man older than 75 with acute or convalescent COVID-19.

This clone occurred once. The chain links TRBV28 to TRBJ1-2, with TRBD1 as a possible D gene (6 bases). The V gene lost 11 bases and the J gene lost 6 bases, with 19 bases spanning the gap. Germline-derived CDR1 and CDR2 are MDHEN and SYDVKM. The CDR3 extends over 13 amino acids. The CDR3 bases are TGTGCCGCTAAGGACAGAAGGGTAAATGGCTACACCTTC. Protein product: CAAKDRRVNGYTF.

The gene calls are TRBV28 and TRBJ1-4; the D gene is possibly TRBD1 (6 bases). Trimming cost V 4 bases and J 7 bases, with 13 bases left between them. The CDR3 covers 14 residues. Germline loops: CDR1 MDHEN, CDR2 SYDVKM. The CDR3 loop reads CASSYSQGAEKLFF. The CDR3 region has the DNA TGTGCCAGCAGTTACTCACAGGGAGCTGAAAAACTGTTTTTT.

The rearrangement uses TRBV11-2 and TRBJ2-7, with 7 bases matching TRBD1. The junction had 10 bases not matched to a gene; V was cut back by 4 bases and J by 4 bases. In germline, CDR1 is SGHAT, CDR2 FQNNGV. This CDR3 has 15 amino acids. This CDR3 is CASSSLQGQLYEQYF. As DNA, the CDR3 is TGTGCCAGCAGCTCGCTCCAGGGACAGTTGTACGAGCAGTACTTC. Filled out from reference TRBV11-2 and TRBJ2-7, the complete variable domain reads EAGVAQSPRYKIIEKRQSVAFWCNPISGHATLYWYQQILGQGPKLLIQFQNNGVVDDSQLPKDRFSAERLKGVDSTLKIQPAKLEDSAVYLCASSSLQGQLYEQYFGPGTRLTVT.

This clone was seen a few times. V usage is TRBV14 and J usage is TRBJ2-2; D is undetermined. The V and J ends lost 3 bases and 5 bases respectively, with 10 bases between them. The CDR3 has 14 amino acids. Germline V gene lookup returns CDR1 SGHDN and CDR2 FVKESK. The CDR3 nucleotides read TGTGCCAGCAGCCAGCTGGTCGGGACCGGGGAGCTGTTTTTT. Encoded protein: CASSQLVGTGELFF.

The chain uses TRBV4-1 and TRBJ2-7; a possible D gene is TRBD1 (5 bases). CDR1 and CDR2 from the germline V gene are MGHRA and YSYEKL. V lost 0 bases and J lost 0, with 9 bases in between. This CDR3 spans 15 amino acids. CDR3 DNA: TGCGCCAGCAGCCAAGAACAGGCATACTCCTACGAGCAGTACTTC. Amino acid sequence: CASSQEQAYSYEQYF.

V and J are TRBV3-1 (or the pseudogene TRBV3-2) and TRBJ2-3; tentatively, D is TRBD2 (5 bases). The CDR3 loop spans 14 amino acids. The germline V gene has CDR1 LGHDT and CDR2 YNNKEL (reference sequence). The V and J ends lost 4 bases and 0 bases respectively, with 8 bases between them. CDR3 sequence (DNA): TGTGCCAGCAGCCCTGGGAGTAGCACAGATACGCAGTATTTT. Protein sequence: CASSPGSSTDTQYF.

The chain is built from TRBV4-1 and TRBJ1-4, with a possible D match to TRBD1 (5 bases). V was cut by 4 bases and J by 6 bases, with 12 bases left in between. CDR3 size: 14 residues. The V gene's germline CDR1 is MGHRA and CDR2 YSYEKL. The CDR3 is CASSLRGNDEKLFF. The CDR3 DNA reads TGCGCCAGCAGCCTCCGGGGGAATGATGAAAAACTGTTTTTT.

This rearrangement joins TRBV5-4 to TRBJ2-4; the match to TRBD1 covers 10 bases. CDR3 length equals 17 residues. Germline V gene sequence: CDR1 SGHNT, CDR2 YYREEE (reference sequence). Losses at the gene ends were 3 bases for V and 0 bases for J; bases not matched to a gene: 6. CDR3 protein: CASSSGQGSIAKNIQYF. CDR3 in DNA: TGTGCCAGCAGCTCGGGACAGGGGAGCATAGCCAAAAACATTCAGTACTTC. Variable domain in full (rest from reference TRBV5-4 and TRBJ2-4): ETGVTQSPTHLIKTRGQQVTLRCSSQSGHNTVSWYQQALGQGPQFIFQYYREEENGRGNFPPRFSGLQFPNYSSELNVNALELDDSALYLCASSSGQGSIAKNIQYFGAGTRLSVL.

This clone occurred once. V and J are TRBV6-2 or TRBV6-3 and TRBJ1-4; no firm D call. V gave up 2 bases and J gave up 0 bases, with 10 bases separating them. The CDR3 contains 16 residues. CDR1 is MNHEY and CDR2 is SVGEGT in the germline V gene. CDR3 region: CASSYQLMTTNEKLFF. The DNA for the CDR3 is TGTGCCAGCAGTTACCAACTGATGACAACTAATGAAAAACTGTTTTTT.

The chain recombines TRBV5-1 with TRBJ2-5; the D gene is possibly TRBD2 (5 bases). V lost 1 base to trimming and J lost 2 bases, with 12 bases between them. From germline, CDR1 is SGHRS and CDR2 YFSETQ. The CDR3 runs to 15 residues. The CDR3 spells CASSLLNLAQETQYF. CDR3 coding DNA: TGCGCCAGCAGCTTGTTGAATCTAGCTCAAGAGACCCAGTACTTC.

This clone was counted once. The chain couples TRBV3-1 (or the pseudogene TRBV3-2) to TRBJ2-3, with 8 positions matching TRBD2. Per the germline V gene, CDR1 is LGHDT and CDR2 is YNNKEL (reference sequence). The CDR3 totals 18 residues. The junction had 10 bases not matched to a gene; V was cut back by 0 bases and J by 2 bases. CDR3 sequence: CASSQERLAPLNTDTQYF. The CDR3 nucleotides read TGTGCCAGCAGCCAAGAACGACTAGCGCCCCTTAACACAGATACGCAGTATTTT.

The V call is TRBV5-1, the J call TRBJ2-5; no definite D call. Germline V gives CDR1 SGHRS, CDR2 YFSETQ. There are 15 residues in the CDR3. The V gene lost 0 bases and the J gene lost 4 bases, with 13 bases spanning the gap. CDR3 protein: CASSLGLVTGETQYF. Written as DNA, the CDR3 is TGCGCCAGCAGCTTGGGCCTAGTGACGGGAGAGACCCAGTACTTC.

The chain joins TRBV25-1 to TRBJ1-4; no clear D gene. Trimming removed 7 bases from V and 4 bases from J, with 4 bases in between. The germline V gene encodes CDR1 MGHDK and CDR2 SYGVNS. The length of the CDR3 is 11 residues. The CDR3 region has the DNA TGTGCCAGCAATCATAATGAAAAACTGTTTTTT. It encodes CASNHNEKLFF.

This chain joins TRBV7-9 and TRBJ2-1; TRBD2 matches 7 bases. Trimming cost V 5 bases and J 0 bases; bases outside gene matches: 7. Germline V lookup: CDR1 SEHNR, CDR2 FQNEAQ (reference sequence). The CDR3 has 16 residues. CDR3 sequence reads: CASSLGGTNSYNEQFF. CDR3 DNA: TGTGCCAGCAGCCTAGGCGGGACTAACTCCTACAATGAGCAGTTCTTC.

The chain combines TRBV5-1 with TRBJ2-1; no firm D call. Looked up from germline, CDR1 is SGHRS and CDR2 is YFSETQ. V was shortened by 0 bases and J by 0 bases, with 10 bases between the two germline ends. The CDR3 is 16 residues long. The chain's CDR3 is CASSLETRSSYNEQFF. CDR3 bases: TGCGCCAGCAGCTTGGAAACCCGCAGCTCCTACAATGAGCAGTTCTTC.

The chain joins TRBV6-5 to TRBJ2-4; 12 bases are shared with TRBD2. The CDR3 length is 14 residues. Germline assignment: CDR1 MNHEY and CDR2 SVGAGI. Trimming cost V 6 bases and J 6 bases; bases outside gene matches: 3. In nucleotides, the CDR3 is TGTGCCAGCAGGACGGGACTAGCGGGAAACATTCAGTACTTC. Translation: CASRTGLAGNIQYF.

This chain uses TRBV7-9 with TRBJ1-5; TRBD1 agrees at 7 bases. V trimming: 4 bases; J trimming: 9 bases; junction bases outside the gene matches: 9. The CDR3 extends over 14 amino acids. CDR1 SEHNR and CDR2 FQNEAQ come from the germline V gene (reference sequence). The CDR3 here is CASSSGGDSRPQHF. DNA for the CDR3: TGTGCCAGCAGCTCCGGGGGGGACAGTAGGCCCCAGCATTTT.

Only a few counts were recorded for this clone. The chain is built from TRBV12-3 or TRBV12-4 and TRBJ2-7, with D perhaps TRBD2 (5 bases). This CDR3 has 13 amino acids. Trimming cost V 3 bases and J 2 bases, with 8 bases left between them. The CDR3 here is CASSFTGAYEQYF. CDR3 nucleotides: TGTGCCAGCAGTTTCACCGGGGCCTACGAGCAGTACTTC.

This clone has just one count. V gene TRBV10-1 combines with J gene TRBJ1-4, with a tentative D call TRBD1 (6 bases). This CDR3 contains 15 residues. Germline V gene data show CDR1 as WNHNN and CDR2 as SYGVQD (reference sequence). The V end was cut by 3 bases, the J end by 6 bases, with 14 bases between. In DNA, the CDR3 is TGCGCCAGCAGTGACAGGGGAGATGAGGATGAAAAACTGTTTTTT. This codes for CASSDRGDEDEKLFF.

The J gene is TRBJ1-1, the V gene TRBV6-5; 10 nucleotides align to TRBD1. The CDR3 is 14 amino acids. Trimming cost V 4 bases and J 6 bases; bases outside gene matches: 5. Germline V gives CDR1 MNHEY, CDR2 SVGAGI. The CDR3, as DNA: TGTGCCAGCAGTTCCCGACAGGGGGCTTCTGAAGCTTTCTTT. This codes for CASSSRQGASEAFF.

This chain links TRBV5-5 with TRBJ2-7; D is perhaps TRBD1 (5 bases). Trimming shortened V by 0 bases and J by 5 bases, and 6 bases separated the two germline ends. The CDR3 runs to 12 residues. In germline, CDR1 is SGHKS, CDR2 YYEKEE (reference sequence). This chain's CDR3 is CASSLARDEQYF. The CDR3 coding sequence is TGTGCCAGCAGCTTGGCCAGGGACGAGCAGTACTTC.

The chain carries TRBV10-3 and TRBJ2-1, with 8 bases that match TRBD2. Trimming took 3 bases from V and 13 from J; bases not matched to a gene: 17. Germline V gene sequence: CDR1 ENHRY, CDR2 SYGVKD. This CDR3 is 16 amino acids long. The CDR3 here is CAISDSGGAAPFGQFF. CDR3 DNA: TGTGCCATCAGTGACTCCGGGGGGGCTGCACCGTTCGGTCAGTTCTTC.

The V and J genes are TRBV15 and TRBJ2-1; tentatively, D is TRBD2 (6 bases). Germline V CDR1 and CDR2: LNHNV, YYDKDF (reference sequence). Trimming took off 4 bases at V and 9 bases at J, with 16 bases between the two ends. This CDR3 contains 14 residues. DNA of the CDR3: TGTGCCACCAGCATCGCCGAGCCCGGGAGTGAGCAGTTCTTC. It is translated as CATSIAEPGSEQFF.